The 30 T cell receptor beta chains presented below share a single source sample, sequenced in a study of T cells in Graves' hyperthyroidism and ophthalmopathy. What was amplified from RNA transcripts were TCR beta CDR3 regions. During a first-round RT-PCR of the TCR CDR3, the HTBI primer set was used. TCRdb itself ran the multiplex PCR reads through MiXCR, one entry per CDR3 protein. The data hold some 200,000 distinct CDR3 sequences, with 15% to 20% observed a single time. Sequenced: blood. These receptors came from a man over 45 with Graves' hyperthyroidism.

This clonotype was found many times. V gene TRBV29-1 combines with J gene TRBJ2-3; tentative D call: TRBD2 (6 bases). Trimming cost V 5 bases and J 5 bases, with 20 bases left between them. Per germline, CDR1 SQVTM and CDR2 ANQGSEA. The CDR3 runs 15 residues. The CDR3, as DNA: TGCAGCGTTTCCCGCGGCGGGGATTTACGAGATACGCAGTATTTT. Its protein product is CSVSRGGDLRDTQYF.

The rearrangement joins TRBV12-3 or TRBV12-4 to TRBJ2-5; no clear D. There are 10 residues in the CDR3. The V gene lost 8 bases and the J gene lost 3 bases, with 4 bases spanning the gap. CDR3 coding DNA: TGTGCCAGCGCAAAAGAGACCCAGTACTTC. This encodes CASAKETQYF.

Many counts were recorded for this clonotype. The genes are TRBV4-1 and TRBJ2-5, with 13 bases fitting TRBD2. Germline-derived CDR1 and CDR2 are MGHRA and YSYEKL. V was pared by 7 bases and J by 3 bases, with 11 bases of the junction left unmatched. The CDR3 extends over 17 amino acids. CDR3 sequence: CASTPAGLAGLKETQYF. The DNA for the CDR3 is TGCGCCAGCACGCCAGCGGGACTAGCGGGATTAAAAGAGACCCAGTACTTC.

This clonotype has ten or more counts. The rearrangement links TRBV6-1 to TRBJ2-1, with D perhaps assigned TRBD1 or TRBD2 (5 bases each). The germline V gene encodes CDR1 MNHNS and CDR2 SASEGT. This CDR3 comprises 15 residues. V gave up 5 bases and J gave up 3 bases, with 14 bases separating them. The chain's CDR3 is CASSTSGTVYNEQFF. The CDR3 bases are TGTGCCAGCAGTACCTCCGGGACGGTCTACAATGAGCAGTTCTTC.

This clonotype was detected many times. The V gene is TRBV12-3 or TRBV12-4, the J gene TRBJ2-3, with D possibly being TRBD2 (5 bases). Trimming removed 7 bases from V and 0 bases from J, with 8 bases in between. The length of the CDR3 is 13 residues. The CDR3: CASMRASTDTQYF. For the CDR3, the DNA is TGTGCCAGCATGAGGGCTAGCACAGATACGCAGTATTTT.

The J gene is TRBJ1-2, the V gene TRBV20-1; D is perhaps TRBD1 (5 bases). V was pared by 6 bases and J by 8 bases, with 19 bases between. The CDR3 contains 13 residues. Germline V CDR1 and CDR2: DFQATT, SNEGSKA (reference sequence). CDR3 region: CSAQKGSELGYTF. In DNA form, the CDR3 reads TGCAGTGCCCAGAAGGGGTCTGAGCTAGGCTACACCTTC.

This clonotype was seen repeatedly, ten times or more. The chain uses TRBV5-1 and TRBJ2-7; 9 nucleotides align to TRBD1. J was trimmed by 7 bases and V by 0 bases; bases with no gene match: 5. The CDR3 is made up of 14 amino acids. From germline, CDR1 is SGHRS and CDR2 YFSETQ. The CDR3 protein is CASSLAQGAREQYF. The CDR3 DNA reads as TGCGCCAGCAGCTTGGCACAGGGGGCCAGGGAGCAGTACTTC.

Concerning this clonotype: This may arise from a read error, as a much more abundant clone is one base away. The gene calls are TRBV28 and TRBJ1-1; maybe TRBD1 (5 bases). Germline assignment: CDR1 MDHEN and CDR2 SYDVKM. This CDR3 spans 16 amino acids. Trimming removed 6 bases at V and 1 base at J, with 18 bases between. The CDR3 sequence: CASSPRGMQGNTEAFF. The DNA for the CDR3 is TGTGCCAGCAGCCCCCGGGGGATGCAGGGGAACACTGAAGCTTTCTTT.

This clonotype was detected only a few times. The chain is built from TRBV6-2 or TRBV6-3 and TRBJ2-1; D unclear. Per germline, CDR1 MNHEY and CDR2 SVGEGT. This CDR3 is 12 amino acids long. V dropped 6 bases and J dropped 6 bases, with 9 bases sitting between them. CDR3 coding DNA: TGTGCCAGCAGCAGAATTCCCAATGAGCAGTTCTTC. It is translated as CASSRIPNEQFF.

In its sample, this clonotype was seen a few times. V and J are TRBV5-1 and TRBJ1-1; D is ambiguous. Germline V gene lookup returns CDR1 SGHRS and CDR2 YFSETQ. The CDR3 is 13 amino acids. V dropped 5 bases and J dropped 1 base, with 9 bases sitting between them. The CDR3 loop is CASSVWKNTEAFF. The DNA for the CDR3 is TGCGCCAGCAGTGTTTGGAAGAACACTGAAGCTTTCTTT.

This clonotype was recorded at least ten times. The chain combines TRBV2 with TRBJ1-1; D ambiguous. V lost 0 bases and J lost 4, with 6 bases in between. CDR1 and CDR2 from the germline V gene are SNHLY and FYNNEI. The length of the CDR3 is 13 residues. DNA of the CDR3: TGTGCCAGCAGTGAAGCAAAGGTCACTGAAGCTTTCTTT. This translates into CASSEAKVTEAFF.

Comment on this clonotype: Since the CDR3 does not end with the conserved phenylalanine or tryptophan, this likely comes from a read error. This rearrangement joins TRBV6-9 to TRBJ2-3; 8 bases line up with TRBD2. Germline V CDR1 and CDR2: MNHGY, SVAAGI. Trimming at V came to 3 bases and at J to 6 bases, leaving 8 bases not matched to a gene. CDR3 length: 15 residues. The CDR3 DNA reads TGTGCCAGCAGTTACCCGGGGGGGAGGTCCGATACGCAGTATCTT. It specifies CASSYPGGRSDTQYL.

This clonotype was recorded many times. The rearrangement uses TRBV3-1 and TRBJ2-7, with D perhaps matching TRBD1 or TRBD2 (5 bases each). V lost 4 bases, J lost 0 bases, and 10 bases lay in between. The germline gives CDR1 LGHDT, CDR2 YNNKEL (reference sequence). CDR3 length: 14 residues. The CDR3 bases are TGTGCCAGCAGCCCCTGGGACGGCTCCTACGAGCAGTACTTC. It encodes CASSPWDGSYEQYF.

In its sample, this clonotype was seen a few times. The chain recombines TRBV24-1 with TRBJ1-5, with 8 bases lining up with TRBD1. The J segment lost 2 bases and the V segment lost 7 bases, leaving 3 bases of the junction unmatched. Germline V gene lookup returns CDR1 KGHDR and CDR2 SFDVKD. The CDR3 sequence is 14 residues long. The CDR3 DNA follows: TGTGCCACCAGCGGACAGGGTGGCAATCAGCCCCAGCATTTT. Protein product: CATSGQGGNQPQHF.

The sample holds many counts of this clonotype. This chain joins TRBV30 and TRBJ1-1; tentatively, D is TRBD1 (6 bases). The CDR3 spans 15 residues. The V gene's germline CDR1 is GTSNPN and CDR2 SVGIG (reference sequence). Trimming took off 0 bases at V and 5 bases at J, with 16 bases between the two ends. CDR3 DNA: TGTGCCTGGAGTGTGGCAGGGGTTTGGTTGACTGAAGCTTTCTTT. It encodes CAWSVAGVWLTEAFF.

This clonotype was seen only a few times. The J gene is TRBJ1-2, the V gene TRBV6-1, with TRBD1 as a possible D gene (6 bases). The length of the CDR3 is 11 residues. Trimming cost V 10 bases and J 6 bases, with 12 bases left between them. Looked up from germline, CDR1 is MNHNS and CDR2 is SASEGT. The CDR3 sequence: CATTGSHGYTF. CDR3 in DNA: TGTGCCACCACAGGGTCCCATGGCTACACCTTC.

The chain joins TRBV12-3 or TRBV12-4 to TRBJ2-7; 15 nucleotides match TRBD2. CDR3 length: 17 residues. The V and J ends lost 4 bases and 7 bases, in that order; junction bases with no gene match: 11. The CDR3 is CASSYGLAGGPPDEQYF. The CDR3 region has the DNA TGTGCCAGCAGTTATGGACTAGCGGGAGGGCCGCCGGATGAGCAGTACTTC.

V gene TRBV27 combines with J gene TRBJ2-1; 9 bases fit TRBD2. This CDR3 is 16 amino acids long. Germline V gives CDR1 MNHEY, CDR2 SMNVEV (reference sequence). The V gene end was trimmed by 5 bases and the J gene end by 0 bases; junction bases not matched to a gene: 5. Written as DNA, the CDR3 is TGTGCCAGCAGTGCCCATAGCGGGAGCTCCTACAATGAGCAGTTCTTC. Translating gives CASSAHSGSSYNEQFF.

This clonotype occurred many times. V is TRBV7-2 and J is TRBJ1-2; D is uncertain. The V gene lost 3 bases and the J gene lost 1 base, with 12 bases spanning the gap. This CDR3 has 15 residues. Germline CDR1 and CDR2: SGHTA and FQGNSA. As DNA, the CDR3 is TGTGCCAGCAGCTTGTCCGGTTGGGGTAACTATGGCTACACCTTC. Its translation: CASSLSGWGNYGYTF.

V is TRBV4-1 and J is TRBJ1-4; 11 bases are shared with TRBD1. The CDR3 sequence is 19 residues long. V gave up 0 bases and J gave up 8 bases; unmatched junction bases: 14. Germline V gene data show CDR1 as MGHRA and CDR2 as YSYEKL. The CDR3 bases are TGCGCCAGCAGCCAAGATTGGGACAGGGGGTCAACCACGGGCGAAAAACTGTTTTTT. Translating gives CASSQDWDRGSTTGEKLFF.

This clonotype has a count of ten or more. The V call is TRBV18, the J call TRBJ2-1, with 13 positions matching TRBD2. The V and J ends lost 3 bases and 7 bases, in that order; junction bases with no gene match: 6. Germline CDR1 reads KGHSH; CDR2 reads LQKENI. The CDR3 contains 16 residues. This CDR3 reads CASSPWTSGSLNEQFF. CDR3 nucleotides: TGTGCCAGCTCACCCTGGACTAGCGGGAGCCTAAATGAGCAGTTCTTC.

This clonotype has a count of ten or more. The chain employs TRBV5-1 and TRBJ1-1; D not certain. Trimming removed 4 bases from V and 0 bases from J, with 13 bases in between. Germline V CDR1 and CDR2: SGHRS, YFSETQ. The CDR3 contains 15 residues. The CDR3 spells CASSPREGMNTEAFF. CDR3 in DNA: TGCGCCAGCAGCCCTAGGGAGGGTATGAACACTGAAGCTTTCTTT.

V usage is TRBV12-3 or TRBV12-4 and J usage is TRBJ2-5, with D possibly being TRBD2 (6 bases). There are 12 residues in the CDR3. Trimming took off 5 bases at V and 7 bases at J, with 11 bases between the two ends. The CDR3 DNA reads TGTGCCAGCAGTGACCAGGGAGGGACCCAGTACTTC. Protein sequence: CASSDQGGTQYF.

This clonotype was seen a few times. The genes are TRBV30 and TRBJ1-2, with D possibly being TRBD1 (6 bases). CDR1 and CDR2 (germline): GTSNPN, SVGIG (reference sequence). Trimming pared 1 base from V and 2 bases from J, leaving 23 bases between. The CDR3 has 18 amino acids. The CDR3 nucleotides read TGTGCCTGGAGTGCACGGACAGCAGTAACCATACTAAACTATGGCTACACCTTC. It yields the protein CAWSARTAVTILNYGYTF.

The chain carries TRBV10-2 and TRBJ2-5; 8 nucleotides align to TRBD1. The V gene end was trimmed by 0 bases and the J gene end by 13 bases; junction bases not matched to a gene: 4. Germline V lookup: CDR1 WSHSY, CDR2 SAAADI. The CDR3 runs 12 residues. Here the CDR3 reads CASSESRTGTYF. Here the CDR3 DNA reads TGCGCCAGCAGTGAGTCCAGGACAGGGACGTACTTC.

The chain couples TRBV20-1 to TRBJ2-7; TRBD2 aligns across 8 bases. J gave up 2 bases and V 4 bases, and 10 bases lay outside the gene matches. The CDR3 spans 15 residues. Germline V gives CDR1 DFQATT, CDR2 SNEGSKA (reference sequence). This CDR3 reads CSATQSAGVTYEQYF. In DNA, the CDR3 is TGCAGTGCTACCCAATCAGCGGGAGTAACCTACGAGCAGTACTTC.

This clonotype was counted many times. This chain links TRBV27 with TRBJ2-7; the D is unclear. Between the trimmed V and J ends, which lost 2 bases and 0 bases, there was a span of 11 bases. There are 15 residues in the CDR3. Germline V lookup: CDR1 MNHEY, CDR2 SMNVEV (reference sequence). Here the CDR3 reads CASSLMALSSYEQYF. As DNA, the CDR3 is TGTGCCAGCAGTTTAATGGCATTGAGCTCCTACGAGCAGTACTTC.

This chain joins TRBV7-9 and TRBJ2-5, with 10 positions matching TRBD1. The ends lost 5 bases at V and 5 bases at J; junction bases unmatched: 5. CDR1 SEHNR and CDR2 FQNEAQ come from the germline V gene (reference sequence). CDR3 length: 14 amino acids. This CDR3 reads CASSQGQGFETQYF. In nucleotides, the CDR3 is TGTGCCAGCAGCCAGGGACAGGGGTTCGAGACCCAGTACTTC.

This clonotype has at least ten counts. This chain joins TRBV6-1 and TRBJ2-1; perhaps TRBD2 as D (6 bases). This CDR3 comprises 16 residues. Trimming stripped 7 bases from V and 0 bases from J, with 16 bases between. CDR1 is MNHNS and CDR2 is SASEGT in the germline V gene. CDR3 amino acids: CASTLAGGGSYNEQFF. CDR3 sequence (DNA): TGTGCCAGCACCCTGGCCGGGGGAGGCTCCTACAATGAGCAGTTCTTC.

This clonotype was counted at least ten times. The rearrangement uses TRBV29-1 and TRBJ2-1; D unclear. Germline CDR1 and CDR2: SQVTM and ANQGSEA. Trimming stripped 0 bases from V and 0 bases from J, with 12 bases between. This CDR3 is 16 amino acids long. The CDR3 sequence is CSVEDPGRSSYNEQFF. In nucleotides, the CDR3 is TGCAGCGTTGAAGATCCGGGTAGGAGCTCCTACAATGAGCAGTTCTTC.